The 14 T cell receptor beta chains below come from one sample, sequenced in a study of shared clonotypes between healthy human individuals. Profiling relied on immunoSEQ multiplex PCR, and the TCRdb table lists in-frame clones only, not all of them. The table lists about 2.4 million clones, more than 90% of them singletons. Sequenced sample: naive CD4+ T cells sorted from blood. Subset meaning: CD45RA+ positively selected. The receptors were gathered from a man between 18 and 35 years old in good health.

The chain has TRBV7-6 and TRBJ2-7; TRBD2 matches at 12 bases. The CDR3 loop spans 16 amino acids. From germline, CDR1 is SGHVS and CDR2 FNYEAQ. Unmatched junction bases numbered 11, after V lost 5 bases and J lost 6 bases. CDR3 coding DNA: TGTGCCAGCAGCCCCTGGACTAGCGGGATCCCAAGCGAGCAGTACTTC. As protein: CASSPWTSGIPSEQYF.

The chain employs TRBV19 and TRBJ1-1, with D tentatively TRBD1 (6 bases). CDR1 is LNHDA, CDR2 SQIVND, per germline (reference sequence). This CDR3 region has 15 residues. With 4 bases removed from V and 0 bases from J, the gap between germline ends came to 12 bases. CDR3: CASSKIQGLNTEAFF. The CDR3 DNA sequence: TGTGCCAGTAGTAAAATACAGGGCCTGAACACTGAAGCTTTCTTT.

The genes are TRBV9 and TRBJ1-1; D is ambiguous. The CDR3 is made up of 16 amino acids. The V and J ends lost 0 bases and 1 base respectively, with 13 bases between them. The germline gives CDR1 SGDLS, CDR2 YYNGEE. CDR3 loop: CASSVDADFRNTEAFF. CDR3 DNA sequence: TGTGCCAGCAGCGTAGACGCCGATTTCCGGAACACTGAAGCTTTCTTT. The full variable domain, its missing parts supplied by reference TRBV9 and TRBJ1-1, is DSGVTQTPKHLITATGQRVTLRCSPRSGDLSVYWYQQSLDQGLQFLIQYYNGEERAKGNILERFSAQQFPDLHSELNLSSLELGDSALYFCASSVDADFRNTEAFFGQGTRLTVV.

V gene TRBV7-6 combines with J gene TRBJ2-2; D perhaps matches TRBD1 (6 bases). V was pared by 3 bases and J by 7 bases, with 18 bases between. The CDR3 has 16 residues. The germline V gene encodes CDR1 SGHVS and CDR2 FNYEAQ. CDR3 nucleotides: TGTGCCAGCAGCTTGGAGAGGACAGACCAGAACGGGGAGCTGTTTTTT. Translating gives CASSLERTDQNGELFF.

The rearrangement uses TRBV30 and TRBJ2-3; 7 bases fit TRBD2. CDR3 length: 15 residues. V shed 5 bases and J 5 bases; nucleotides not matched to a gene: 13. The germline CDR1 and CDR2 sequences are GTSNPN and SVGIG (reference sequence). CDR3 nucleotides: TGTGCCTGGGCGGGCGGGAGATACCCCCTAGATACGCAGTATTTT. This encodes CAWAGGRYPLDTQYF.

On this clone itself: The junction differs from germline at one of its ends, possibly a read error. The chain joins TRBV29-1 to TRBJ1-3; D call uncertain. From germline, CDR1 is SQVTM and CDR2 ANQGSEA. This CDR3 spans 11 amino acids. CDR3 DNA sequence: TGCAGCGTTGAAATTGGAGACACCATATATTTT. Encoded protein: CSVEIGDTIYF. Complete variable domain (other parts from reference TRBV29-1 and TRBJ1-3): SAVISQKPSRDICQRGTSLTIQCQVDSQVTMMFWYRQQPGQSLTLIATANQGSEATYESGFVIDKFPISRPNLTFSTLTVSNMSPEDSSIYLCSVEIGDTIYFGEGSWLTVV.

This clone showed up just once. The V gene is TRBV12-2, the J gene TRBJ2-7; TRBD1, the table's D call, lacks a check against the DNA. TRBV12-2 is recorded as a pseudogene. The CDR3 extends over 15 amino acids. CDR3 in amino acids: CASRPPGQGSCEQYF. The DNA of the CDR3 is TGTGCAAGTCGCCCGCCGGGACAGGGGTCGTGCGAGCAGTACTTC.

The count of this clone is one. The same CDR3 also results from other DNA sequences found in this sample. The genes are TRBV7-9 and TRBJ1-3; TRBD1 might be the D (5 bases). V dropped 5 bases and J dropped 4 bases, with 12 bases sitting between them. This CDR3 spans 14 amino acids. CDR1 and CDR2 from the germline V gene are SEHNR and FQNEAQ (reference sequence). The CDR3: CASSPKGAGNTIYF. The CDR3 DNA sequence: TGTGCCAGCAGCCCTAAAGGGGCCGGAAACACCATATATTTT. Drawing the rest from reference TRBV7-9 and TRBJ1-3, the complete variable domain is DTGVSQNPRHKITKRGQNVTFRCDPISEHNRLYWYRQTLGQGPEFLTYFQNEAQLEKSRLLSDRFSAERPKGSFSTLEIQRTEQGDSAMYLCASSPKGAGNTIYFGEGSWLTVV.

J is TRBJ2-7 and V is TRBV7-2, with D perhaps TRBD2 (5 bases). Trimming cost V 5 bases and J 6 bases, with 20 bases left between them. This CDR3 has 15 amino acids. Per the germline V gene, CDR1 is SGHTA and CDR2 is FQGNSA. The CDR3 loop is CASSPTALGVREQYF. CDR3 DNA: TGTGCCAGCAGCCCAACGGCACTAGGCGTGCGCGAGCAGTACTTC.

The rearrangement uses TRBV11-2 and TRBJ1-5; D is ambiguous. Trimming took 0 bases from V and 0 from J, leaving 6 bases between them. CDR1 is SGHAT, CDR2 FQNNGV, per germline. The CDR3 totals 15 residues. The CDR3 loop is CASSLDQTSNQPQHF. The CDR3 DNA follows: TGTGCCAGCAGCTTAGATCAGACTAGCAATCAGCCCCAGCATTTT.

V is TRBV5-6 and J is TRBJ1-4; 7 bases match TRBD1. The CDR3 loop spans 16 amino acids. V was clipped by 0 bases and J by 8 bases; unmatched bases: 10. Germline V gene data show CDR1 as SGHDT and CDR2 as YYEEEE. In DNA, the CDR3 is TGTGCCAGCAGCTTGGTATTAGGAGGGGGCCAAGAAAAACTGTTTTTT. This codes for CASSLVLGGGQEKLFF. The complete variable domain, with remaining parts taken from reference TRBV5-6 and TRBJ1-4, reads DAGVTQSPTHLIKTRGQQVTLRCSPKSGHDTVSWYQQALGQGPQFIFQYYEEEERQRGNFPDRFSGHQFPNYSSELNVNALLLGDSALYLCASSLVLGGGQEKLFFGSGTQLSVL.

This chain links TRBV6-5 with TRBJ2-7; D perhaps matches TRBD1 (6 bases). The CDR3 is made up of 14 amino acids. Trimming stripped 1 base from V and 3 bases from J, with 10 bases between. The V gene's germline CDR1 is MNHEY and CDR2 SVGAGI. The CDR3 nucleotides are TGTGCCAGCAGTTACTTGTCCAGGGGCTACGAGCAGTACTTC. Amino acids: CASSYLSRGYEQYF.

The chain links TRBV29-1 to TRBJ1-2; maybe TRBD1 (5 bases). Trimming shortened V by 4 bases and J by 4 bases, and 10 bases separated the two germline ends. This CDR3 region has 12 residues. Per germline, CDR1 SQVTM and CDR2 ANQGSEA. CDR3 protein: CSVVDGAYGYTF. As DNA, the CDR3 is TGCAGCGTTGTGGACGGGGCCTATGGCTACACCTTC.

The chain couples TRBV19 to TRBJ1-4, with 7 bases fitting TRBD1. The CDR3 length is 14 residues. Germline lookup yields CDR1 LNHDA and CDR2 SQIVND (reference sequence). After removal of 6 bases from V and 5 bases from J, the junction contained 6 bases not matched to a gene. The DNA of the CDR3 is TGTGCCAGTAGCCCGGGACAGATAAATGAAAAACTGTTTTTT. Protein sequence: CASSPGQINEKLFF.